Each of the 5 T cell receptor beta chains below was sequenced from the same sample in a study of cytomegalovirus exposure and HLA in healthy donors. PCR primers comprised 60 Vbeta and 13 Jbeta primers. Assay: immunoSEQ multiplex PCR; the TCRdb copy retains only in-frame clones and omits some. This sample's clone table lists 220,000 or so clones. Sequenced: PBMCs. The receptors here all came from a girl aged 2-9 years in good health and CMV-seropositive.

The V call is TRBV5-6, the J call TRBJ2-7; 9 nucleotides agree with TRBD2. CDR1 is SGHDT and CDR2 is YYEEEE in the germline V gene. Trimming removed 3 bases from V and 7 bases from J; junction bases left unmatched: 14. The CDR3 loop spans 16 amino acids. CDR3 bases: TGTGCCAGCAGCTCGGAGGCTACTAGCGGGTTGTGGGAGCAGTACTTC. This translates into CASSSEATSGLWEQYF.

The DNA of the CDR3 is TGTGCCAGCAGGGGGGCTTCCACAGATACGCAGTATTTT. Protein: CASRGASTDTQYF. The chain employs TRBV28 and TRBJ2-3, with a tentative D call TRBD1 (6 bases). The CDR3 sequence is 13 residues long. Germline V gene sequence: CDR1 MDHEN, CDR2 SYDVKM. The ends were cut back, 6 bases at V and 2 bases at J, with 9 bases in the middle.

CDR3 DNA: TGTGCCAGCAGCTTGGACAGGGGCTATGGCTACACCTTC. The encoded protein is CASSLDRGYGYTF. V gene TRBV7-8 combines with J gene TRBJ1-2; 9 nucleotides line up with TRBD1. Germline trimming cut 3 bases from V and 4 bases from J; bases unmatched to any gene: 0. The CDR3 is 13 residues long. In germline, CDR1 is SGHVS, CDR2 FQNEAQ.

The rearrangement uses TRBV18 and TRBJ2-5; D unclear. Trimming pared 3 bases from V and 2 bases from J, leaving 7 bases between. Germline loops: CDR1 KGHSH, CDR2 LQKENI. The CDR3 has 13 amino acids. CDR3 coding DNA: TGTGCCAGCTCACCGGCAATACAAGAGACCCAGTACTTC. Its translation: CASSPAIQETQYF.

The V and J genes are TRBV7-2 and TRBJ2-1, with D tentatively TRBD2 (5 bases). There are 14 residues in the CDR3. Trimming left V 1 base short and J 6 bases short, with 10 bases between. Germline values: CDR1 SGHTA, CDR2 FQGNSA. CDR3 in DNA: TGTGCCAGCAGCTTAGAAGCGGCCTCCAATGAGCAGTTCTTC. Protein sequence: CASSLEAASNEQFF.